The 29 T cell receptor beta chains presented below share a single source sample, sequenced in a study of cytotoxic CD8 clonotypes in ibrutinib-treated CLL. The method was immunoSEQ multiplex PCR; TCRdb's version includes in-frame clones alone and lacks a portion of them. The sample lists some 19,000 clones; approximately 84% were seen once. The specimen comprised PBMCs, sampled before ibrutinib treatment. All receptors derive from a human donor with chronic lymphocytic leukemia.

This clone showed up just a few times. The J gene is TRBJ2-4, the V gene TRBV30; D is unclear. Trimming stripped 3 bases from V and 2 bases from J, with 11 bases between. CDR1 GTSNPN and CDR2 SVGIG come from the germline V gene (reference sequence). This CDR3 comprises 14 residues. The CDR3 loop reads CAWSQVGTKNIQYF. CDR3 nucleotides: TGTGCCTGGAGCCAAGTGGGGACCAAAAACATTCAGTACTTC.

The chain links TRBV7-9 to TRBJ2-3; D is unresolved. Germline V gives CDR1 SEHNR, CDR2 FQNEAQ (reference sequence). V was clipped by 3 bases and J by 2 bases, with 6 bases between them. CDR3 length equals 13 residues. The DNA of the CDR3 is TGTGCCAGCAGCTTTTCCCACACAGATACGCAGTATTTT. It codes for CASSFSHTDTQYF.

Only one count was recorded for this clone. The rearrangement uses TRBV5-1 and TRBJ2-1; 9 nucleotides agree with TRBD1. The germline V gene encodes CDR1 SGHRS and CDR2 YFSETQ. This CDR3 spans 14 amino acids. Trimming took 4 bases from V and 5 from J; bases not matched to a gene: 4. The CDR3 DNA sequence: TGCGCCAGCAGCGTTCGGACAGGGGACAATGAGCAGTTCTTC. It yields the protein CASSVRTGDNEQFF.

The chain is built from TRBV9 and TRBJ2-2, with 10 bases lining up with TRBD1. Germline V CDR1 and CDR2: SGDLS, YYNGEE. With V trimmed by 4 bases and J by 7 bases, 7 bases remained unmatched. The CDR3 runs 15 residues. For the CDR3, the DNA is TGTGCCAGCAGCCCCGGGACAGGGGAAGGCGGGGAGCTGTTTTTT. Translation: CASSPGTGEGGELFF.

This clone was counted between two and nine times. CDR3 protein: CASSRAGGDGYTF. The CDR3 nucleotides are TGTGCCAGCAGCCGGGCGGGGGGAGATGGCTACACCTTC. The chain carries TRBV6-1 and TRBJ1-2, with a weak D call TRBD1 (5 bases). The V end lost 6 bases, the J end lost 6 bases, and 14 bases lay between the germline ends. CDR3 length equals 13 residues. Germline V gene data show CDR1 as MNHNS and CDR2 as SASEGT.

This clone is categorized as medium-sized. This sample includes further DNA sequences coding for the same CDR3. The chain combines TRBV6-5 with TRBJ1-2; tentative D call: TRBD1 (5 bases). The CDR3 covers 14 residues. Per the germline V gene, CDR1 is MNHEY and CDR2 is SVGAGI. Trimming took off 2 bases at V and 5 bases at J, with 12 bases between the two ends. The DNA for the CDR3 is TGTGCCAGCAGTTACAGAGGGGTCGGGTATGGCTACACCTTC. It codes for CASSYRGVGYGYTF.

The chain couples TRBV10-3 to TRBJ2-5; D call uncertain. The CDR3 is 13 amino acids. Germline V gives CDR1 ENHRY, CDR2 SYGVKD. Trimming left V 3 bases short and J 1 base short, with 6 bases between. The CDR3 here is CAISEVVQETQYF. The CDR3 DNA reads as TGTGCCATCAGTGAAGTGGTCCAAGAGACCCAGTACTTC.

CDR3 amino acids: CASSENSVIMNTEAFF. Written as DNA, the CDR3 is TGTGCCAGCAGTGAGAACAGCGTTATCATGAACACTGAAGCTTTCTTT. This sequence joins TRBV2 and TRBJ1-1; D unclear. Looked up from germline, CDR1 is SNHLY and CDR2 is FYNNEI. Trimming cost V 3 bases and J 0 bases, with 14 bases left between them. The length of the CDR3 is 16 residues. The full variable domain, its missing parts supplied by reference TRBV2 and TRBJ1-1, is EPEVTQTPSHQVTQMGQEVILRCVPISNHLYFYWYRQILGQKVEFLVSFYNNEISEKSEIFDDQFSVERPDGSNFTLKIRSTKLEDSAMYFCASSENSVIMNTEAFFGQGTRLTVV.

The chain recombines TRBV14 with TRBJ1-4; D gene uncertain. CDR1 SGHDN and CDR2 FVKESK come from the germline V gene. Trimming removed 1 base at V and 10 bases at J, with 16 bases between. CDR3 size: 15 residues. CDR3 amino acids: CASSQVGLPPGKLFF. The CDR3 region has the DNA TGTGCCAGCAGCCAAGTTGGGTTACCTCCTGGAAAACTGTTTTTT.

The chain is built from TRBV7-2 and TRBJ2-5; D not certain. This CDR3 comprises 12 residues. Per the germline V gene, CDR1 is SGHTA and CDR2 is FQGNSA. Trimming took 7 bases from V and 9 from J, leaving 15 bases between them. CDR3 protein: CASKARPGAQYF. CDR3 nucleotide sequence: TGTGCCAGCAAAGCGCGTCCTGGGGCCCAGTACTTC.

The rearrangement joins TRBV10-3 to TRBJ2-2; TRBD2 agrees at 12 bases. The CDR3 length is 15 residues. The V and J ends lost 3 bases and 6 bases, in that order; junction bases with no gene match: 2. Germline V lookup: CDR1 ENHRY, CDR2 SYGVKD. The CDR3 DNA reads TGTGCCATCAGTGACGCTAGCGGGGGGGCCGGGGAGCTGTTTTTT. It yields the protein CAISDASGGAGELFF.

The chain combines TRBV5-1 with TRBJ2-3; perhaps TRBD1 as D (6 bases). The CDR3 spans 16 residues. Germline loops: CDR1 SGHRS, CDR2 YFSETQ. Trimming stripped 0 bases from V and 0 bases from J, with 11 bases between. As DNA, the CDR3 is TGCGCCAGCAGCTTGGGGCTGGGGGCTAGCACAGATACGCAGTATTTT. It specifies CASSLGLGASTDTQYF.

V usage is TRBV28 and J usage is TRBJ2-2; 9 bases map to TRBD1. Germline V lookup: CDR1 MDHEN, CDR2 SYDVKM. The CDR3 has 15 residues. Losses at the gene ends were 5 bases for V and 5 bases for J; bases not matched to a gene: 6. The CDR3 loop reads CASSDTGGGTGELFF. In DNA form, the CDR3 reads TGTGCCAGCAGTGATACAGGGGGCGGGACCGGGGAGCTGTTTTTT.

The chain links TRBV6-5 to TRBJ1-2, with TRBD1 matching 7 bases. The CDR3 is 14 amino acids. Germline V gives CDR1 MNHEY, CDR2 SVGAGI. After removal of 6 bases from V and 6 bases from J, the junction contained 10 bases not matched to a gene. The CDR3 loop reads CASSSGQPLDGYTF. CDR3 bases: TGTGCCAGCAGCTCGGGACAGCCTTTGGATGGCTACACCTTC.

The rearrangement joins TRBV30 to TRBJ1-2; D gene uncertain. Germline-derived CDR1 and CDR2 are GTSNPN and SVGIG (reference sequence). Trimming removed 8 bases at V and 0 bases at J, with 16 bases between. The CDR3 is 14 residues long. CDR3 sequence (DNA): TGTGCCCGGAAACGACGCGGGGCTAACTATGGCTACACCTTC. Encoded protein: CARKRRGANYGYTF.

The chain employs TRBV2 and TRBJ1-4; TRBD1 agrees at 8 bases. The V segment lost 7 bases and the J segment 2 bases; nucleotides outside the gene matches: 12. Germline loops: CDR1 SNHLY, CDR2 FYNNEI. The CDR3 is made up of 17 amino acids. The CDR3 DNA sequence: TGTGCCAGCATGAGGACAGGGCACGTTGGGACTAATGAAAAACTGTTTTTT. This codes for CASMRTGHVGTNEKLFF.

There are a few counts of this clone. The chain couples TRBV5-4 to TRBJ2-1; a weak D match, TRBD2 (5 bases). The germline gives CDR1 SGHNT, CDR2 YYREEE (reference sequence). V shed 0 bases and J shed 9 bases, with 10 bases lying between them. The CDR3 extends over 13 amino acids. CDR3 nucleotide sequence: TGTGCCAGCAGCTTGGGACTAACGGGTGAGCAGTTCTTC. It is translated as CASSLGLTGEQFF. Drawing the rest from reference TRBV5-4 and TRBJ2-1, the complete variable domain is ETGVTQSPTHLIKTRGQQVTLRCSSQSGHNTVSWYQQALGQGPQFIFQYYREEENGRGNFPPRFSGLQFPNYSSELNVNALELDDSALYLCASSLGLTGEQFFGPGTRLTVL.

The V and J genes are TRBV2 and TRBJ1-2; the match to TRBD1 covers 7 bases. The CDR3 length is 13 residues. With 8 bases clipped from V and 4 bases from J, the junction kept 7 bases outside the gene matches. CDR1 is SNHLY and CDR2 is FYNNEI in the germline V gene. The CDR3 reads CASAGQSVYGYTF. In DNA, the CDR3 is TGTGCCAGCGCGGGACAGTCGGTCTATGGCTACACCTTC. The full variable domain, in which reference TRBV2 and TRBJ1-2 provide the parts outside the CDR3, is EPEVTQTPSHQVTQMGQEVILRCVPISNHLYFYWYRQILGQKVEFLVSFYNNEISEKSEIFDDQFSVERPDGSNFTLKIRSTKLEDSAMYFCASAGQSVYGYTFGSGTRLTVV.

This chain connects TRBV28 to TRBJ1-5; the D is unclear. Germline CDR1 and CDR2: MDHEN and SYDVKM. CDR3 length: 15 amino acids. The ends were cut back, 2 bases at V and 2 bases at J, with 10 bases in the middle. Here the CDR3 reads CASSLSLAGNQPQHF. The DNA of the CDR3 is TGTGCCAGCAGTTTAAGCTTGGCGGGCAATCAGCCCCAGCATTTT.

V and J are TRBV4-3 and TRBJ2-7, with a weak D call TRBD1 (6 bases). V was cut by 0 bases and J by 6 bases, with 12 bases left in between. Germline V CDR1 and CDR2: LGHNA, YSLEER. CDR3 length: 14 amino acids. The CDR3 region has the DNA TGCGCCAGCAGCCAAGATTATTGGGGGCTCGAGCAGTACTTC. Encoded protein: CASSQDYWGLEQYF.

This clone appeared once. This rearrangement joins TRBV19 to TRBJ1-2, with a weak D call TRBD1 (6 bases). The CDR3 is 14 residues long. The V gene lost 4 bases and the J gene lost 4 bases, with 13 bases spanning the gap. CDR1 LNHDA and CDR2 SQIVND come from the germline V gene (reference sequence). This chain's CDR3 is CASSKPGESYGYTF. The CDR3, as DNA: TGTGCCAGTAGTAAGCCAGGGGAGAGCTATGGCTACACCTTC.

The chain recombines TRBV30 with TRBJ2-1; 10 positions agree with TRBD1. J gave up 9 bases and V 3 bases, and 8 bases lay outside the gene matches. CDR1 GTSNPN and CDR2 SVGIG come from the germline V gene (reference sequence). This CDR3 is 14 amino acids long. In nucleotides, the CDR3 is TGTGCCTGGAGAGGGACAGGGGCCGAGGGTGAGCAGTTCTTC. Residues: CAWRGTGAEGEQFF.

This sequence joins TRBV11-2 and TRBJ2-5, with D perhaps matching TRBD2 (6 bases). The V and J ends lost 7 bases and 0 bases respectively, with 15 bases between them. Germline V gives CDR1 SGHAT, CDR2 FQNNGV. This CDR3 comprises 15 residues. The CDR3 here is CASTGGKGNQETQYF. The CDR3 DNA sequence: TGTGCCAGCACCGGAGGGAAGGGCAACCAAGAGACCCAGTACTTC.

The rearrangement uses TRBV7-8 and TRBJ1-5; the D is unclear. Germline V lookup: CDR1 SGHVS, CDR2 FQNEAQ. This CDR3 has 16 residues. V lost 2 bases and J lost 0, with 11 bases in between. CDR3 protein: CASSLWALYSNQPQHF. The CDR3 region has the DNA TGTGCCAGCAGCTTATGGGCACTCTATAGCAATCAGCCCCAGCATTTT.

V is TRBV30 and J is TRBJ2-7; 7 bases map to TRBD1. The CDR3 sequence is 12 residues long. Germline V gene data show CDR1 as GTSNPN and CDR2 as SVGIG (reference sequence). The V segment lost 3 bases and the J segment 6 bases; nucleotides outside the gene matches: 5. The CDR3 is CAWRQGRGEQYF. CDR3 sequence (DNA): TGTGCCTGGAGACAGGGGAGAGGCGAGCAGTACTTC. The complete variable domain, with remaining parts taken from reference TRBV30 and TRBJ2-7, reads SQTIHQWPATLVQPVGSPLSLECTVEGTSNPNLYWYRQAAGRGLQLLFYSVGIGQISSEVPQNLSASRPQDRQFILSSKKLLLSDSGFYLCAWRQGRGEQYFGPGTRLTVT.

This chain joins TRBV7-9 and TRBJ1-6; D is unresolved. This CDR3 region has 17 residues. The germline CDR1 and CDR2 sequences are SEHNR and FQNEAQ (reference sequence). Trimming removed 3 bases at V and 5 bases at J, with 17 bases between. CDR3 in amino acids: CASSFTGSRANNSPLHF. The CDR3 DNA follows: TGTGCCAGCAGCTTCACCGGGTCTAGGGCGAATAATTCACCCCTCCACTTT.

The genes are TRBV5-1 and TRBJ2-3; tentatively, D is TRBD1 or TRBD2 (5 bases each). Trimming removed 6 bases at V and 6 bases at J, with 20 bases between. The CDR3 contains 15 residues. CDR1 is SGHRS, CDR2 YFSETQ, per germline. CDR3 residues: CASTRSGRTEDTQYF. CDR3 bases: TGCGCCAGCACCAGGTCGGGGCGGACGGAGGATACGCAGTATTTT.

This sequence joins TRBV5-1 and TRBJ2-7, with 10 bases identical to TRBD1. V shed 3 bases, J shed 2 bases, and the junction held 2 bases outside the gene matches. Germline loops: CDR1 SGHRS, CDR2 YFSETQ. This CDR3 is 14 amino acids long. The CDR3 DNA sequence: TGCGCCAGCAGCTCTGGACAGGGGGCCTACGAGCAGTACTTC. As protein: CASSSGQGAYEQYF. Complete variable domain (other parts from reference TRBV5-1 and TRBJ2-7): KAGVTQTPRYLIKTRGQQVTLSCSPISGHRSVSWYQQTPGQGLQFLFEYFSETQRNKGNFPGRFSGRQFSNSRSEMNVSTLELGDSALYLCASSSGQGAYEQYFGPGTRLTVT.

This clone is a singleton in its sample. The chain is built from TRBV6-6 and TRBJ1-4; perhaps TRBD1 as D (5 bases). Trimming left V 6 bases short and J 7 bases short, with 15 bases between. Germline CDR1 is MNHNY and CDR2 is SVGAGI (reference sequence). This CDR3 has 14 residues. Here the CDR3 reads CASRGRVEGEKLFF. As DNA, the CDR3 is TGTGCCAGCAGGGGCAGGGTAGAAGGTGAAAAACTGTTTTTT.